This TCR beta chain originates from a study of T cell responses to AZD1222 COVID-19 vaccine. There are 11 residues in the CDR3. V gave up 2 bases and J gave up 8 bases, with 6 bases separating them. Looked up from germline, CDR1 is SGHDT and CDR2 is YYEEEE. Regarding this clone: The antigen is undetermined.

Using immunoSEQ multiplex PCR, the repertoire was profiled, and TCRdb retains in-frame clones only, with some absent. The sample lists about 93,000 clones; approximately 86% were seen once. Study findings and constraints: The peak T cell response came first, and repertoires were sampled only after it. Spike-wide vaccine-associated CD4 TCRs dominated at 160-218 and 743-854.

This rearrangement joins TRBV5-6 to TRBJ2-3; D is undetermined. Sample: peripheral blood, taken on day 0 of AZD1222 vaccination. This clonotype was obtained from an adult in good health. CDR3 nucleotide sequence: TGTGCCAGCAGCTTTGGTCGTACGCAGTATTTT. Amino acids: CASSFGRTQYF.